This T cell receptor beta chain was retrieved from a study of tumor-infiltrating lymphocytes in primary liver carcinoma. TCR beta cDNA was prepared out of about 510 ng total RNA by means of a constant-region primer. Three nested multiplex PCR rounds of slightly modified ARM-PCR generated TCR beta libraries. For about 11 cycles apiece, the opening two PCR rounds ran with TRBV1-TRBV30 forward primers and a C-beta reverse primer. TCRdb fed the multiplex PCR reads into MiXCR, producing one record per CDR3 protein. This table holds some 180,000 distinct CDR3 sequences, roughly 80% found once. Study-wide results and caveats: Significantly larger top-250-clone fractions were found in tumors than in blood (p = 0.039). Less overlap was seen in tumor-adjacent and tumor-blood pairs than in tumor region pairs.

The germline gives CDR1 SGHAT, CDR2 FQNNGV. V lost 2 bases and J lost 5, with 5 bases in between. The CDR3 covers 12 residues. Both RNA and DNA were isolated together from approximately 20-30 mg of bulk tissue that had not been sorted. There were only treatment-naive patients, all with chronic HBV infection. In regard to this clonotype: Its antigen is still unknown. The conserved phenylalanine or tryptophan is not found at the CDR3 terminus, so this likely reflects a read error.

The sample comprised tumor tissue from primary liver carcinoma. This clonotype originated in a man in his forties with primary liver carcinoma and hepatitis B virus infection. This sequence joins TRBV11-2 and TRBJ2-3; the D is unclear. The CDR3 bases are TGTGCCAGCAGCTTAAATTTAGATACGCAGTATATT. The encoded protein is CASSLNLDTQYI.